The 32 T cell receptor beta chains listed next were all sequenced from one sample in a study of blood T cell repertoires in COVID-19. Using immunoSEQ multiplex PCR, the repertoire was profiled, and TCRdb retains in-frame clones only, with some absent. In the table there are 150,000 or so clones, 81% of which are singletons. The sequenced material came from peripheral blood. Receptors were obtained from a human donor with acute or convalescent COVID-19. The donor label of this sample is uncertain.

The CDR3 DNA is TGCGCCAGCAGCTTGTGGGGTGACAGGGCGGCGAGCACTGAAGCTTTCTTT. It is translated as CASSLWGDRAASTEAFF. The chain recombines TRBV5-1 with TRBJ1-1, with 7 bases lining up with TRBD1. Germline V gene data show CDR1 as SGHRS and CDR2 as YFSETQ. V was clipped by 1 base and J by 4 bases; unmatched bases: 13. The CDR3 contains 17 residues.

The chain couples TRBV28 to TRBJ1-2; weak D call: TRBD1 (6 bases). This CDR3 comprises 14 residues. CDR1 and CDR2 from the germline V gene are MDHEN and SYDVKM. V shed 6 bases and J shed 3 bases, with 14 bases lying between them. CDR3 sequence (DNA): TGTGCCAGCAGCCGCACCCAGGGGTACTATGGCTACACCTTC. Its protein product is CASSRTQGYYGYTF.

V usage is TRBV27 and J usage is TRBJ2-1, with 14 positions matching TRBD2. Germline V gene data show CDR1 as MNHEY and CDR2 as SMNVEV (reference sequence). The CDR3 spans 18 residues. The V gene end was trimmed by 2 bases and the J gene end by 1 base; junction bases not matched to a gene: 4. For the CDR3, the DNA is TGTGCCAGCAGTTTAGGGACTAGCGGGGGCCTTTCCTACAATGAGCAGTTCTTC. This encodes CASSLGTSGGLSYNEQFF.

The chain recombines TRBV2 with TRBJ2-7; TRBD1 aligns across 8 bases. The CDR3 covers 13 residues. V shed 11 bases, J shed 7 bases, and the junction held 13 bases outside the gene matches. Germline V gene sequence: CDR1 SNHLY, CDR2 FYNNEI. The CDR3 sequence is CAASDREGGEQYF. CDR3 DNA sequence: TGTGCCGCCTCGGACAGGGAAGGAGGGGAGCAGTACTTC.

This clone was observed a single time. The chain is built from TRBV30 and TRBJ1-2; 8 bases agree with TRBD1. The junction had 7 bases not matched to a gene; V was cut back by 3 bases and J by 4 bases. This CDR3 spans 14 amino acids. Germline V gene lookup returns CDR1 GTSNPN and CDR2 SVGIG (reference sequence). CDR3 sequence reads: CAWRFTGGSYGYTF. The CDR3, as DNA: TGTGCCTGGAGATTCACAGGGGGGAGCTATGGCTACACCTTC. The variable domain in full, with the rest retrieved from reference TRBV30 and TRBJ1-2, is SQTIHQWPATLVQPVGSPLSLECTVEGTSNPNLYWYRQAAGRGLQLLFYSVGIGQISSEVPQNLSASRPQDRQFILSSKKLLLSDSGFYLCAWRFTGGSYGYTFGSGTRLTVV.

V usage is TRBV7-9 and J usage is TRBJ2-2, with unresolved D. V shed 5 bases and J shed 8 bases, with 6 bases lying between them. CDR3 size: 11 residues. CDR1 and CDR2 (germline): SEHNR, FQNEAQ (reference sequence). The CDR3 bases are TGTGCCAGCAGCCGAGGAGGGGAGCTGTTTTTT. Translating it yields CASSRGGELFF.

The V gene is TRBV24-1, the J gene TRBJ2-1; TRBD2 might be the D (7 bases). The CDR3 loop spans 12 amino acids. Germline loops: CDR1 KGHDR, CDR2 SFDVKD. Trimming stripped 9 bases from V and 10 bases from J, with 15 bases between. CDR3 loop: CATGRGAGEQFF. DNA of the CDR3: TGTGCCACCGGACGGGGGGCGGGGGAGCAGTTCTTC.

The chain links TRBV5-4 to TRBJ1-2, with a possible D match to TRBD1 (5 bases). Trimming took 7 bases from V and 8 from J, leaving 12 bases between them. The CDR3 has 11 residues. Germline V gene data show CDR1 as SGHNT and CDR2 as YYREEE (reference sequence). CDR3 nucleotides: TGTGCCAGCGGAAGGGGCGACGGCTACACCTTC. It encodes CASGRGDGYTF.

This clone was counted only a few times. The CDR3 loop is CSVVASDTQYF. In DNA form, the CDR3 reads TGCAGCGTTGTAGCATCAGATACGCAGTATTTT. The chain joins TRBV29-1 to TRBJ2-3, with D unresolved. Germline V CDR1 and CDR2: SQVTM, ANQGSEA. This CDR3 spans 11 amino acids. Between the trimmed V and J ends, which lost 4 bases and 4 bases, there was a span of 6 bases.

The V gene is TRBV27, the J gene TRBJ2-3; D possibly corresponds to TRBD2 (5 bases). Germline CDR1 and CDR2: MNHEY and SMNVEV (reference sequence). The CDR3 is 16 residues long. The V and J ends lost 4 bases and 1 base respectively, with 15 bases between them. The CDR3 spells CASSSRTQRGTDTQYF. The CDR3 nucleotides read TGTGCCAGCAGTTCCCGGACTCAAAGAGGCACAGATACGCAGTATTTT.

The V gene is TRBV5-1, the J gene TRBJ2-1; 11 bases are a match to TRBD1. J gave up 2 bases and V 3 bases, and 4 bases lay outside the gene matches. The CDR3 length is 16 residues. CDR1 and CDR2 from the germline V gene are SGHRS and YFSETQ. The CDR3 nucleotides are TGCGCCAGCAGCTCCCTGGGACAGGGGGCCTACAATGAGCAGTTCTTC. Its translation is CASSSLGQGAYNEQFF.

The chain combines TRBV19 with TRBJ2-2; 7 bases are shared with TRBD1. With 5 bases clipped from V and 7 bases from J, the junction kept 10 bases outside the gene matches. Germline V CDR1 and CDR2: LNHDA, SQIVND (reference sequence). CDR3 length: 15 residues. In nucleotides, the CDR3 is TGTGCCAGTAGTTCCGTGGACAGGTCCGGCGGGGAGCTGTTTTTT. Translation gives CASSSVDRSGGELFF.

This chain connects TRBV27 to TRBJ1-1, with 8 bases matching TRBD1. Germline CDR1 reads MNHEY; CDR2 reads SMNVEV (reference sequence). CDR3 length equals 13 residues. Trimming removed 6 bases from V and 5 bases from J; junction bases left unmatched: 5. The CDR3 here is CASSLTGGTEAFF. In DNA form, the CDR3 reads TGTGCCAGCAGCCTCACAGGGGGGACTGAAGCTTTCTTT.

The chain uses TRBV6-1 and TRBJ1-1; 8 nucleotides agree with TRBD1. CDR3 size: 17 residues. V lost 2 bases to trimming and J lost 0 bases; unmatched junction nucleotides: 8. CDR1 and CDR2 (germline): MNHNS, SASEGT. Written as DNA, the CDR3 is TGTGCCAGCAGTGAATCGAGGGGGGACAGGTTGAACACTGAAGCTTTCTTT. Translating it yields CASSESRGDRLNTEAFF.

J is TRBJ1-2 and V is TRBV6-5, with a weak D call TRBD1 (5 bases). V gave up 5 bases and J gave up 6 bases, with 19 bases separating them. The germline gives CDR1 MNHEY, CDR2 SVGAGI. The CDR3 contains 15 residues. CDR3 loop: CASSPWGGGTNGYTF. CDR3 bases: TGTGCCAGCAGTCCCTGGGGGGGAGGAACTAATGGCTACACCTTC.

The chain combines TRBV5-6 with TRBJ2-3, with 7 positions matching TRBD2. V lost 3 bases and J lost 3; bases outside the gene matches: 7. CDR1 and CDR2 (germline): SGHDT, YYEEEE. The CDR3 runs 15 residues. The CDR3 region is CASSSPGGGTDTQYF. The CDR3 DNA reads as TGTGCCAGCAGCTCACCGGGGGGTGGGACAGATACGCAGTATTTT. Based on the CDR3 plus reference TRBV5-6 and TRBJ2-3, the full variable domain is DAGVTQSPTHLIKTRGQQVTLRCSPKSGHDTVSWYQQALGQGPQFIFQYYEEEERQRGNFPDRFSGHQFPNYSSELNVNALLLGDSALYLCASSSPGGGTDTQYFGPGTRLTVL.

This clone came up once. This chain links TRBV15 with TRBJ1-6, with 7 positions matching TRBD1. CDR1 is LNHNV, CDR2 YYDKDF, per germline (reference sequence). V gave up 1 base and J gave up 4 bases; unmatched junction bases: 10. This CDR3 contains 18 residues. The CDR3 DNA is TGTGCCACCAGCAGAGTTCGGACAGGAAATTATTATAATTCACCCCTCCACTTT. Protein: CATSRVRTGNYYNSPLHF. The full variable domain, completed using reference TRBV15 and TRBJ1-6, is DAMVIQNPRYQVTQFGKPVTLSCSQTLNHNVMYWYQQKSSQAPKLLFHYYDKDFNNEADTPDNFQSRRPNTSFCFLDIRSPGLGDTAMYLCATSRVRTGNYYNSPLHFGNGTRLTVT.

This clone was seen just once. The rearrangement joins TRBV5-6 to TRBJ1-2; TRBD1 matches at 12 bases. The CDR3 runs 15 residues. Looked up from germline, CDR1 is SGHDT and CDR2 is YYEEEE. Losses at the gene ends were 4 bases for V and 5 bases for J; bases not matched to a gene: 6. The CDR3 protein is CASSPGTGGIYGYTF. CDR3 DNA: TGTGCCAGCAGCCCCGGGACAGGGGGCATTTATGGCTACACCTTC. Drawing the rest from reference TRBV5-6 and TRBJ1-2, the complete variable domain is DAGVTQSPTHLIKTRGQQVTLRCSPKSGHDTVSWYQQALGQGPQFIFQYYEEEERQRGNFPDRFSGHQFPNYSSELNVNALLLGDSALYLCASSPGTGGIYGYTFGSGTRLTVV.

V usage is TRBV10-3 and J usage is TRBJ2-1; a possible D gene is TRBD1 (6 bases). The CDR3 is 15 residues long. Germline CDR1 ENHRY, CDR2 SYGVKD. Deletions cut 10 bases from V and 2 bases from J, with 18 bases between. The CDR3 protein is CATEGSGVPYNEQFF. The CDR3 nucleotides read TGTGCCACTGAAGGGTCAGGGGTTCCCTACAATGAGCAGTTCTTC.

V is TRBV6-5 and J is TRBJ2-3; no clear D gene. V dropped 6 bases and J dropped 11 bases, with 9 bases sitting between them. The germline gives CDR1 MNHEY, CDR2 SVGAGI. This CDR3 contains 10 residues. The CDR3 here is CASSPPGQYF. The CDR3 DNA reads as TGTGCCAGCAGCCCCCCGGGGCAGTATTTT.

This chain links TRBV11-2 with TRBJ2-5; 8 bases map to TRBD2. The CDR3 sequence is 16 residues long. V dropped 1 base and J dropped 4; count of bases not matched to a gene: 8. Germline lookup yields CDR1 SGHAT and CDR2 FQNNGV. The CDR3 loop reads CASSLVSGGPTETQYF. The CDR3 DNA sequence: TGTGCCAGCAGCTTAGTATCGGGGGGGCCAACAGAGACCCAGTACTTC.

The CDR3 DNA reads as TGTGCCAGCAGAAATGGGCCGGGACTTTCGAACACTGAAGCTTTCTTT. Its translation: CASRNGPGLSNTEAFF. The chain uses TRBV7-8 and TRBJ1-1, with D possibly matching TRBD1 (5 bases). CDR1 and CDR2 (germline): SGHVS, FQNEAQ. V was trimmed by 6 bases and J by 1 base, leaving 18 bases between them. The length of the CDR3 is 16 residues.

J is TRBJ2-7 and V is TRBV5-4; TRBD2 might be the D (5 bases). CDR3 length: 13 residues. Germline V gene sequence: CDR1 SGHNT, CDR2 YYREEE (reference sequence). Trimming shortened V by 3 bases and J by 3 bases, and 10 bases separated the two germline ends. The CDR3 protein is CASSSYGGYEQYF. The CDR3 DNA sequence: TGTGCCAGCAGCTCTTACGGAGGCTACGAGCAGTACTTC.

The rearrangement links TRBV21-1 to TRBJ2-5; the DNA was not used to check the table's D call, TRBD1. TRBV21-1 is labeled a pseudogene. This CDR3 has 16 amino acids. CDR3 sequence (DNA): TGTGCCAGCAGCGCCCCGCCCCCGGGACAGGGAGAGACCCAGTACTTC. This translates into CASSAPPPGQGETQYF.

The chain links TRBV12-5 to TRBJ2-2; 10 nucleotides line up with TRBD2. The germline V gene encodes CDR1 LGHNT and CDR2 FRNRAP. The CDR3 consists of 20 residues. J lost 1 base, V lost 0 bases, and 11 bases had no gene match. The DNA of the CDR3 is TGTGCTAGTGGTTTGGTACATGCGAGTAGCGGGGGGAAGAACACCGGGGAGCTGTTTTTT. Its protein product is CASGLVHASSGGKNTGELFF.

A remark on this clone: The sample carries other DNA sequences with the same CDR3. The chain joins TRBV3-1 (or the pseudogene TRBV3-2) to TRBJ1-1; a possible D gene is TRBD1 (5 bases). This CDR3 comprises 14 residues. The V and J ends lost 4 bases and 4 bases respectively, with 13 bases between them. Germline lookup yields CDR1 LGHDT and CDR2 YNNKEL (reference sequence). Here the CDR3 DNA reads TGTGCCAGCAGCCTTCAGGGTGGTGGCACTGAAGCTTTCTTT. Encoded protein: CASSLQGGGTEAFF.

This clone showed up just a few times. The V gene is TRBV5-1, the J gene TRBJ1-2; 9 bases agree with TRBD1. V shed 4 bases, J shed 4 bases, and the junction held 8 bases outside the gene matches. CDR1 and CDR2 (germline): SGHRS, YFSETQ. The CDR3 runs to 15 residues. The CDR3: CASSEQGAGPYGYTF. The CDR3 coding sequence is TGCGCCAGCAGCGAACAGGGGGCGGGCCCCTATGGCTACACCTTC.

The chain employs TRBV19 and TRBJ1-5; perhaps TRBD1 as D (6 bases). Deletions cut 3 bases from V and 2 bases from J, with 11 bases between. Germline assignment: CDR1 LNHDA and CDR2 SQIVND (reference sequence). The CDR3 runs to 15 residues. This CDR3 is CASSIGAGGNQPQHF. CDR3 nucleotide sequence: TGTGCCAGTAGTATTGGGGCAGGGGGCAATCAGCCCCAGCATTTT.

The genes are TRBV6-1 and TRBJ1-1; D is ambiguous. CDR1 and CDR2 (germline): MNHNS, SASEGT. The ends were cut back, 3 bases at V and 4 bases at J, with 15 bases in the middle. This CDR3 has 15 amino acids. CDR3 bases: TGTGCCAGCAGTGAGATACCCTCGGCGGGCACTGAAGCTTTCTTT. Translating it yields CASSEIPSAGTEAFF.

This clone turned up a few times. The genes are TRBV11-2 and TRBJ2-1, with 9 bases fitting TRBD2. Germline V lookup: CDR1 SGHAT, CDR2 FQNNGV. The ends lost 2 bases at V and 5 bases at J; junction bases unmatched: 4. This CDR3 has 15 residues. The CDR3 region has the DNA TGTGCCAGCAGCTTACGAGCGGGGGGTCACAATGAGCAGTTCTTC. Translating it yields CASSLRAGGHNEQFF.

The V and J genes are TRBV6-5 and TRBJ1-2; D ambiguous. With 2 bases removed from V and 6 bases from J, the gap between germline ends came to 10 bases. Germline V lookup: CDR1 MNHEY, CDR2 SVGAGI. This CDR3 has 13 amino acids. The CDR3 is CASSYALRDGYTF. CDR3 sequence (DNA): TGTGCCAGCAGTTACGCCCTACGGGATGGCTACACCTTC.

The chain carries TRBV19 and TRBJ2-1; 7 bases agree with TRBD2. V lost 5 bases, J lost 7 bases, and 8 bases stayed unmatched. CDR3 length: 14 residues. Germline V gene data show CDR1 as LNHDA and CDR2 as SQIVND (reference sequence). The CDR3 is CASSSLGTNNEQFF. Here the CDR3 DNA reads TGTGCCAGTAGTTCACTCGGGACTAATAATGAGCAGTTCTTC.